This T cell receptor (beta chain) was captured by sequencing in a study of cytomegalovirus exposure and HLA in healthy donors. Whole-study findings and limits: Some highly shared sequence variants likely arose as a pipeline artifact.

There are a few counts of this clone. Its antigen is not identified. Germline V gene data show CDR1 as SGHTA and CDR2 as FQGNSA. CDR3 length: 16 residues. V gave up 2 bases and J gave up 1 base, with 11 bases separating them. Primers for the PCR totalled 60 Vbeta and 13 Jbeta. Profiling relied on immunoSEQ multiplex PCR, and the TCRdb table lists in-frame clones only, not all of them. The repertoire has tens of thousands of clones, roughly two thirds of them found once; the top ten carry 4.9%. Material: PBMCs. The sequence came from a man in his 60s in good health and CMV-seropositive. The J gene is TRBJ1-4, the V gene TRBV7-2; D gene unclear. This CDR3 is CASSLTPPGTNEKLFF. The CDR3 DNA is TGTGCCAGCAGCTTAACCCCGCCGGGAACTAATGAAAAACTGTTTTTT. Full variable domain (rest looked up from reference TRBV7-2 and TRBJ1-4): GAGVSQSPSNKVTEKGKDVELRCDPISGHTALYWYRQSLGQGLEFLIYFQGNSAPDKSGLPSDRFSAERTGGSVSTLTIQRTQQEDSAVYLCASSLTPPGTNEKLFFGSGTQLSVL.